The T cell receptor (beta chain) under discussion was sequenced for a study of T cell responses to AZD1222 COVID-19 vaccine. Whole-study findings and limits: Epitopes outside B.1.351 and B.1.1.7 mutated regions reportedly drew nearly half of spike TCRs. Spike-specific TCR breadth and depth were elevated following two AZD1222 doses. Repertoire sampling was restricted to post-peak T cell response timepoints.

Method: immunoSEQ multiplex PCR; TCRdb's copy keeps in-frame clones and lacks some. The data contain about 100,000 clones, just under 90% of them singletons. Turning to this clone: Its cognate antigen is unknown.

The CDR3 spans 18 residues. The germline CDR1 and CDR2 sequences are MNHEY and SVGEGT. V was clipped by 5 bases and J by 3 bases, with 23 bases between them. The starting material was peripheral blood, obtained on day 0 of AZD1222 vaccination. The chain recombines TRBV6-2 or TRBV6-3 with TRBJ1-5, with D possibly TRBD1 on 6 matching bases. The sequence derives from an adult in good health. The CDR3 is CASSQPPRGRAPNQPQHF. DNA for the CDR3: TGTGCCAGCAGTCAACCGCCTAGGGGGAGGGCCCCCAATCAGCCCCAGCATTTT.